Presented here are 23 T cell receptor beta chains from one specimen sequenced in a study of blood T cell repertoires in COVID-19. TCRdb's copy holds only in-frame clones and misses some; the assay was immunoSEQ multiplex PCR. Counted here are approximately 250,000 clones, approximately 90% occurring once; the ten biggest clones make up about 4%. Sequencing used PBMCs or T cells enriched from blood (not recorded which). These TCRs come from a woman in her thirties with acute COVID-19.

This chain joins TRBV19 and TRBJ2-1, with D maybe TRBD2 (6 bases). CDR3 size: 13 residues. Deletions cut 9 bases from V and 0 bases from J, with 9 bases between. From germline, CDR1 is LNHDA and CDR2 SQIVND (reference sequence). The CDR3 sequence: CASGGSSYNEQFF. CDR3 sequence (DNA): TGTGCCAGCGGGGGAAGCTCCTACAATGAGCAGTTCTTC.

CDR3 in DNA: TGTGCCAGCAGCTTAGAAGAGCGGGAGGTGGATACGCAGTATTTT. The encoded protein is CASSLEEREVDTQYF. This chain uses TRBV7-8 with TRBJ2-3; 9 positions agree with TRBD2. The CDR3 extends over 15 amino acids. The V gene's germline CDR1 is SGHVS and CDR2 FQNEAQ. V lost 1 base and J lost 6; bases outside the gene matches: 5.

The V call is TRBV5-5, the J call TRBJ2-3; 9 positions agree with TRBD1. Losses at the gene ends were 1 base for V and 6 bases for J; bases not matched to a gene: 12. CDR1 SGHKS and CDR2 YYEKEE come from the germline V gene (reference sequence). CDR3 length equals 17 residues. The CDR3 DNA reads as TGTGCCAGCAGCTTGACTGGGACAGGGAATTTCGGTGATACGCAGTATTTT. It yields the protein CASSLTGTGNFGDTQYF.

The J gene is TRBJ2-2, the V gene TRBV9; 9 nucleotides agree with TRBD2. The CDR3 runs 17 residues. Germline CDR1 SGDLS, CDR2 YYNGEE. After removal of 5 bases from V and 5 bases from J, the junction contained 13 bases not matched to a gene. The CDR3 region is CASRKTVAGAVTGELFF. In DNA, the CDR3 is TGTGCCAGCAGGAAAACAGTAGCGGGAGCGGTGACCGGGGAGCTGTTTTTT.

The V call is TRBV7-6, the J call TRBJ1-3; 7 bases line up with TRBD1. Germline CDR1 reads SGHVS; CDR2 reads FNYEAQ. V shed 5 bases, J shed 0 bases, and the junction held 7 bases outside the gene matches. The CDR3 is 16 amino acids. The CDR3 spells CASSLGQEISGNTIYF. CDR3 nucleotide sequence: TGTGCCAGCAGCCTTGGACAGGAGATCTCTGGAAACACCATATATTTT.

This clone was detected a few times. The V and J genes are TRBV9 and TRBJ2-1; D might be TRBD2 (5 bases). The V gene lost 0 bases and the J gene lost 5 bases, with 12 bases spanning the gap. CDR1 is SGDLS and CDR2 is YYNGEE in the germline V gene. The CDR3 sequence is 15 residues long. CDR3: CASSVAGSTNNEQFF. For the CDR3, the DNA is TGTGCCAGCAGCGTAGCGGGGAGTACAAACAATGAGCAGTTCTTC.

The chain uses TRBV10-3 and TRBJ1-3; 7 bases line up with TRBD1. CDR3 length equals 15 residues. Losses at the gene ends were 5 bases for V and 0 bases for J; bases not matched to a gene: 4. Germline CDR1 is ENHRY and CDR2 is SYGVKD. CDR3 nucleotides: TGTGCCATCAGTCCCCGGGACAGCTCTGGAAACACCATATATTTT. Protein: CAISPRDSSGNTIYF.

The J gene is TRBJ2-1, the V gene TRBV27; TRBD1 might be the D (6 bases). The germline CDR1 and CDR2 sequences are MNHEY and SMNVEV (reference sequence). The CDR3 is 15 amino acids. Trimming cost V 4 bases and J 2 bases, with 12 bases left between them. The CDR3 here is CASSSGDLAYNEQFF. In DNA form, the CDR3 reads TGTGCCAGCAGTTCAGGGGACCTCGCCTACAATGAGCAGTTCTTC.

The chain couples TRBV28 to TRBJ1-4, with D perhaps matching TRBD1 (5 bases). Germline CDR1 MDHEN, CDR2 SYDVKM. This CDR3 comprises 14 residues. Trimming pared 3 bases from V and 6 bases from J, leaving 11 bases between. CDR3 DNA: TGTGCCAGCAGTTTCGGGGGTTGGGATGAAAAACTGTTTTTT. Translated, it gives CASSFGGWDEKLFF.

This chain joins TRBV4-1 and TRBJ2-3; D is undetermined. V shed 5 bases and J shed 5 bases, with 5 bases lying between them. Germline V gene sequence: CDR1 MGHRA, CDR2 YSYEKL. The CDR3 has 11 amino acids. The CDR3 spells CASSSQDTQYF. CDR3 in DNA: TGCGCCAGCAGCTCCCAAGATACGCAGTATTTT.

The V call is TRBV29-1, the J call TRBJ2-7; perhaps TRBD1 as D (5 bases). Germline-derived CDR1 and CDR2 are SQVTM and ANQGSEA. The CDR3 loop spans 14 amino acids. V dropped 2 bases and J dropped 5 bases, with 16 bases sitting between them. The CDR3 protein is CSVEWAGWQDEQYF. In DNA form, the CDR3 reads TGCAGCGTTGAATGGGCAGGGTGGCAGGACGAGCAGTACTTC.

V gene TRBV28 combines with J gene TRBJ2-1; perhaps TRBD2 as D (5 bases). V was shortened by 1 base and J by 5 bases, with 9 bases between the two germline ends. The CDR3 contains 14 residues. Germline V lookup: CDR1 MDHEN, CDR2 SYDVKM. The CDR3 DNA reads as TGTGCCAGCAGTTTATTTAGCGTTAACAATGAGCAGTTCTTC. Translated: CASSLFSVNNEQFF.

The CDR3 DNA reads TGTGCCAGCAGTCGACAGAATCAGCCCCAGCATTTT. It codes for CASSRQNQPQHF. This rearrangement joins TRBV28 to TRBJ1-5, with D tentatively TRBD1 (5 bases). V lost 5 bases, J lost 4 bases, and 6 bases lay in between. From germline, CDR1 is MDHEN and CDR2 SYDVKM. This CDR3 has 12 residues.

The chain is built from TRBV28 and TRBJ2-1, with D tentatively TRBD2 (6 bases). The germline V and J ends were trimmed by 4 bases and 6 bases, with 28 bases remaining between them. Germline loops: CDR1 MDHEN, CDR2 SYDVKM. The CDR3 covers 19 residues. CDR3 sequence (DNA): TGTGCCAGCAGTTCTGCGGGGCCGAGGGCGGGTATTACCTTCAATGAGCAGTTCTTC. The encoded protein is CASSSAGPRAGITFNEQFF.

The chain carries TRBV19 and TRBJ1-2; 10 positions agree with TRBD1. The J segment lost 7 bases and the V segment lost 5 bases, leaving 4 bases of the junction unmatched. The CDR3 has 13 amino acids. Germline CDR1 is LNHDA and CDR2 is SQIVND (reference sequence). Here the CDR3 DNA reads TGTGCCAGTAGTGACTGGACAGGGGGTGGCTACACCTTC. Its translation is CASSDWTGGGYTF.

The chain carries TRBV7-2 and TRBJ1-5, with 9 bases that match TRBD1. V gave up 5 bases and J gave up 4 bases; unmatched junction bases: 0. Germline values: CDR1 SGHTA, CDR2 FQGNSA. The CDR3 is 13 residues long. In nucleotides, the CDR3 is TGTGCCAGCAGCGGACAGGGGAATCAGCCCCAGCATTTT. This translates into CASSGQGNQPQHF. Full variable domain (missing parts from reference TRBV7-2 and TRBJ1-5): GAGVSQSPSNKVTEKGKDVELRCDPISGHTALYWYRQSLGQGLEFLIYFQGNSAPDKSGLPSDRFSAERTGGSVSTLTIQRTQQEDSAVYLCASSGQGNQPQHFGDGTRLSIL.

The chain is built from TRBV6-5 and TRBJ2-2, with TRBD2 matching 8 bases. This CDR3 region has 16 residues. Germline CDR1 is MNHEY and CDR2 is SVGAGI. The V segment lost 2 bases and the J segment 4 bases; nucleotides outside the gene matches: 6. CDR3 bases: TGTGCCAGCAGTTACGGGAGCGGGAGTTTCACCGGGGAGCTGTTTTTT. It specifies CASSYGSGSFTGELFF.

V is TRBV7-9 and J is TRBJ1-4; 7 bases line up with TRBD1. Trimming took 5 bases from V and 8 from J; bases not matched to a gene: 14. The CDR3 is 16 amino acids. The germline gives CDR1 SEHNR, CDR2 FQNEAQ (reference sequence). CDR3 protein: CASSPPSRQGGEKLFF. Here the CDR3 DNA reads TGTGCCAGCAGCCCCCCATCCAGGCAGGGGGGAGAAAAACTGTTTTTT.

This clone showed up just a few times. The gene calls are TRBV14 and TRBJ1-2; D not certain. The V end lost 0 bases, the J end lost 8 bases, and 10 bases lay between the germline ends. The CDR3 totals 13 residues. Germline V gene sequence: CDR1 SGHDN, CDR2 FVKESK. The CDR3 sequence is CASSQDLLGGYTF. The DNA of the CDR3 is TGTGCCAGCAGCCAAGATCTCCTCGGGGGCTACACCTTC.

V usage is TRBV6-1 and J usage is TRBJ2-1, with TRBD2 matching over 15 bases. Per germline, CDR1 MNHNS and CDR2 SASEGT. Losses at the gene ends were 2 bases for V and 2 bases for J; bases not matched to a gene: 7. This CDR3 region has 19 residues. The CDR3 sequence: CASSERTSGRDGTYNEQFF. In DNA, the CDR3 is TGTGCCAGCAGTGAAAGGACTAGCGGGAGGGATGGGACCTACAATGAGCAGTTCTTC.

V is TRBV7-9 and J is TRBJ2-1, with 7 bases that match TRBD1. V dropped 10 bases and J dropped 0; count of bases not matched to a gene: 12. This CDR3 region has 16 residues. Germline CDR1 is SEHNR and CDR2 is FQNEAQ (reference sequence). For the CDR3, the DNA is TGTGCCATCCTAAACGGGGACAGAGACTCCTACAATGAGCAGTTCTTC. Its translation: CAILNGDRDSYNEQFF.

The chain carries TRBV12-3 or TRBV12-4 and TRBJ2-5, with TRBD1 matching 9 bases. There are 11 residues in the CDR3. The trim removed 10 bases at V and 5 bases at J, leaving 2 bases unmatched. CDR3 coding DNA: TGTGCCACAGGACAGGGGGAGACCCAGTACTTC. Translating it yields CATGQGETQYF.

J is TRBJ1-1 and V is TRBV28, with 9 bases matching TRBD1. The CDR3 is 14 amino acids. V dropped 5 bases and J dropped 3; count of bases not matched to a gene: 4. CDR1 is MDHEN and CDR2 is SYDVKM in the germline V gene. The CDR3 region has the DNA TGTGCCAGCAGTCCGGGACAGGGAGACACTGAAGCTTTCTTT. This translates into CASSPGQGDTEAFF.